The T cell receptor (beta chain) under discussion was sequenced for a study of cytomegalovirus exposure and HLA in healthy donors. General study points: Exclusion applied to some V segments, including TRBV6-2 and TRBV6-3, as they were indistinguishable. Cytomegalovirus-associated status was assigned to 150 to 200 TCR beta chains. An apparent linkage of common viral pathogens to several of the most significant clusters emerged in a later analysis. Many donors carried some public TCRs, although rarity characterized most TCR sequences.

Germline V gene sequence: CDR1 SGHRS, CDR2 YFSETQ. Trimming removed 0 bases from V and 5 bases from J, with 11 bases in between. The CDR3 spans 15 residues. The PCR was carried out with 60 Vbeta primers and 13 Jbeta primers. Using immunoSEQ multiplex PCR, the repertoire was profiled, and TCRdb retains in-frame clones only, with some absent. This table has 140,000 or so clones, roughly 62% appearing once. Details on this clone: Its antigen is undetermined.

This chain connects TRBV5-1 to TRBJ1-4; perhaps TRBD1 as D (6 bases). The sequenced sample was PBMCs. The TCR originated in a male donor in good health and CMV-seronegative. This CDR3 reads CASSLEQGGNEKLFF. CDR3 sequence (DNA): TGCGCCAGCAGCTTGGAACAGGGCGGAAATGAAAAACTGTTTTTT.